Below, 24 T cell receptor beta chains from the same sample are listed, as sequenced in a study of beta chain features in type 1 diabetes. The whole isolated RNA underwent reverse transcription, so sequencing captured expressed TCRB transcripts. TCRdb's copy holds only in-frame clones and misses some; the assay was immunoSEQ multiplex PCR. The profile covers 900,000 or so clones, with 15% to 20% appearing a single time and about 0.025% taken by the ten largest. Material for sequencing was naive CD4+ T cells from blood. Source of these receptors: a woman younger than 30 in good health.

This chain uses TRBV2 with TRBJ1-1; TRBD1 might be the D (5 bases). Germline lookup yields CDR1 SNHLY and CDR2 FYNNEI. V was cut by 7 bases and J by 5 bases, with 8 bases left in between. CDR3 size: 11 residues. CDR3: CASTGSTEAFF. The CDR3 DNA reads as TGTGCCAGCACAGGGTCTACTGAAGCTTTCTTT.

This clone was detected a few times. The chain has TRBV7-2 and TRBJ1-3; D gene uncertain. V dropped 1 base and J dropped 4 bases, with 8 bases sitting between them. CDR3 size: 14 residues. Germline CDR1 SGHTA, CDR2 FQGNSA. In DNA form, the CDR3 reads TGTGCCAGCAGCTTAGGAGAAATCGGAAACACCATATATTTT. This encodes CASSLGEIGNTIYF. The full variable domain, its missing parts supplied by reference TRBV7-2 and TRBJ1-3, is GAGVSQSPSNKVTEKGKDVELRCDPISGHTALYWYRQSLGQGLEFLIYFQGNSAPDKSGLPSDRFSAERTGGSVSTLTIQRTQQEDSAVYLCASSLGEIGNTIYFGEGSWLTVV.

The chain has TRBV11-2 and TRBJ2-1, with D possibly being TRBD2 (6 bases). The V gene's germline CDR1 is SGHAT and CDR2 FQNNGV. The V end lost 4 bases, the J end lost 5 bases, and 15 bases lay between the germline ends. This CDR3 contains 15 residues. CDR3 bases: TGTGCCAGCAGCTCCCCGGGACTGTTTAACAATGAGCAGTTCTTC. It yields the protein CASSSPGLFNNEQFF.

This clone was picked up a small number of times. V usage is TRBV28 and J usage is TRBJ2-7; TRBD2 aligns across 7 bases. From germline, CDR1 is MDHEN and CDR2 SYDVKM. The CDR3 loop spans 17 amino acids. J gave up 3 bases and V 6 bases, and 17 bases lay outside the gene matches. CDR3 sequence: CASSRGPPGTKVYEQYF. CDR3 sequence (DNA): TGTGCCAGCAGCCGCGGGCCGCCCGGGACTAAGGTCTACGAGCAGTACTTC.

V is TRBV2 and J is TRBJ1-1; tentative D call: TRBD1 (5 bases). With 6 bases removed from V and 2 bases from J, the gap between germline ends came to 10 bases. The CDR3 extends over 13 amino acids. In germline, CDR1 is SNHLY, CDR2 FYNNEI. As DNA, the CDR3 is TGTGCCAGCAGGGGACTCAAAAACACTGAAGCTTTCTTT. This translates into CASRGLKNTEAFF. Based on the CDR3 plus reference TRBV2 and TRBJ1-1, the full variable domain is EPEVTQTPSHQVTQMGQEVILRCVPISNHLYFYWYRQILGQKVEFLVSFYNNEISEKSEIFDDQFSVERPDGSNFTLKIRSTKLEDSAMYFCASRGLKNTEAFFGQGTRLTVV.

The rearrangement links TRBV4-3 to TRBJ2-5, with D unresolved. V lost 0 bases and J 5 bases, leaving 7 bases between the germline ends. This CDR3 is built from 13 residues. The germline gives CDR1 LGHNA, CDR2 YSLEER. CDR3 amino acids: CASSQESWETQYF. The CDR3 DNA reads TGCGCCAGCAGCCAAGAGTCGTGGGAGACCCAGTACTTC.

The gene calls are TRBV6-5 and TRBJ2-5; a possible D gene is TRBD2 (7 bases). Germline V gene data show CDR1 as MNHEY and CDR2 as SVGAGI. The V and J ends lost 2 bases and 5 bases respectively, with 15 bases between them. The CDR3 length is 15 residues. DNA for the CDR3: TGTGCCAGCAGTTACATCGGGGGGCCTAGGGAGACCCAGTACTTC. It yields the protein CASSYIGGPRETQYF.

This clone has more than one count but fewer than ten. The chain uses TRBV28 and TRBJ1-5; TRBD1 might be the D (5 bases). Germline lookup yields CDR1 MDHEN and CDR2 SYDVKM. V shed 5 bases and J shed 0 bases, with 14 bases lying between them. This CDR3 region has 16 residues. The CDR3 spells CASSLGWGSSNQPQHF. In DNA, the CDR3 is TGTGCCAGCAGTCTCGGCTGGGGCAGTAGCAATCAGCCCCAGCATTTT.

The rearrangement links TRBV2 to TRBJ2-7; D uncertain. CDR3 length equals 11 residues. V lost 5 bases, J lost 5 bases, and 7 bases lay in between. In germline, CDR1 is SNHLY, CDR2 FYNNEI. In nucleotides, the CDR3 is TGTGCCAGCAGTTACCATCACGAGCAGTACTTC. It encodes CASSYHHEQYF.

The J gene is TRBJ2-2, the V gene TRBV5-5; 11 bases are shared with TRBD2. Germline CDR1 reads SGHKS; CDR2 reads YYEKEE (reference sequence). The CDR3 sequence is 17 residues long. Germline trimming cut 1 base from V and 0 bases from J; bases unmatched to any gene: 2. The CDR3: CASSLRLAGPNTGELFF. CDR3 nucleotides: TGTGCCAGCAGCTTGAGACTAGCGGGACCGAACACCGGGGAGCTGTTTTTT.

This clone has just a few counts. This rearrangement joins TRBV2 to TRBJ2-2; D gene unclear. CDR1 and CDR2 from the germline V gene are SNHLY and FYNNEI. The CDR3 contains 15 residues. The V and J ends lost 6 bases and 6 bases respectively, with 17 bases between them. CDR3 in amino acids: CASSPGVVGPGELFF. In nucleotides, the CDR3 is TGTGCCAGCAGCCCCGGCGTAGTAGGGCCCGGGGAGCTGTTTTTT.

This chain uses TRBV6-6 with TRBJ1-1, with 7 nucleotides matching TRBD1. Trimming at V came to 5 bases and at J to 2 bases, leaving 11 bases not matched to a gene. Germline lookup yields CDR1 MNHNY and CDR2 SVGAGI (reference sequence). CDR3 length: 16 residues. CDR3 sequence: CASSTNPGTVNTEAFF. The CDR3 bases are TGTGCCAGCAGTACAAACCCGGGGACAGTCAACACTGAAGCTTTCTTT.

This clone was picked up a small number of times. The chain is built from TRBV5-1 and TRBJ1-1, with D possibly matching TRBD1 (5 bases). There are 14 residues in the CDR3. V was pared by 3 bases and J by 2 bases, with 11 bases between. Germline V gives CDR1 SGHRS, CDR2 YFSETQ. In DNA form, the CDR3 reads TGCGCCAGCAGCTCCTCTCAGGGTAACACTGAAGCTTTCTTT. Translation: CASSSSQGNTEAFF.

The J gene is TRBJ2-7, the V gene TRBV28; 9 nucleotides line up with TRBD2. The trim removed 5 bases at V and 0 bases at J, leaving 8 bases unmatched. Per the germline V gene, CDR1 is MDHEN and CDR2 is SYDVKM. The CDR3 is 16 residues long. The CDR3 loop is CASSNSGLAHSYEQYF. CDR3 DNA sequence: TGTGCCAGCAGTAACAGCGGACTAGCGCACTCCTACGAGCAGTACTTC.

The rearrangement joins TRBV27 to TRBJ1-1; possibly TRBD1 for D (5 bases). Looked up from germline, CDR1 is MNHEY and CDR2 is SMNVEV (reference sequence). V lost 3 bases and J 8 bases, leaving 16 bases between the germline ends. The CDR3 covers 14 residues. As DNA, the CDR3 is TGTGCCAGCAGTTTGGTTCCCGCCGGGGCGGAAGCTTTCTTT. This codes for CASSLVPAGAEAFF.

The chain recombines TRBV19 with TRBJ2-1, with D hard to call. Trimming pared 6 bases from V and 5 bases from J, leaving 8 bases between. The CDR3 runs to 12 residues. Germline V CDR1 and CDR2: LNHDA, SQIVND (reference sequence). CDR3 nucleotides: TGTGCCAGTAGCAATGAGGACAATGAGCAGTTCTTC. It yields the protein CASSNEDNEQFF.

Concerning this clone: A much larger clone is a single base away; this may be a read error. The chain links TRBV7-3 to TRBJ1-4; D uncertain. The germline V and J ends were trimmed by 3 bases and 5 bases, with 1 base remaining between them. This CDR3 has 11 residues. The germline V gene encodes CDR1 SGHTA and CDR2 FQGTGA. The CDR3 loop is CASSLNEKLFF. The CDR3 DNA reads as TGTGCCAGCAGCTTGAATGAAAAACTGTTTTTT.

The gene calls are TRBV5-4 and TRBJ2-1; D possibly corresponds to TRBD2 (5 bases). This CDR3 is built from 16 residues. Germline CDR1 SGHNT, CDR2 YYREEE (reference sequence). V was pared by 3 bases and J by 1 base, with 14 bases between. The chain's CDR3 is CASSSRVWTSYNEQFF. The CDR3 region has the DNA TGTGCCAGCAGCTCGAGGGTCTGGACTTCCTACAATGAGCAGTTCTTC. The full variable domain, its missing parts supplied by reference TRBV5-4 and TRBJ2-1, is ETGVTQSPTHLIKTRGQQVTLRCSSQSGHNTVSWYQQALGQGPQFIFQYYREEENGRGNFPPRFSGLQFPNYSSELNVNALELDDSALYLCASSSRVWTSYNEQFFGPGTRLTVL.

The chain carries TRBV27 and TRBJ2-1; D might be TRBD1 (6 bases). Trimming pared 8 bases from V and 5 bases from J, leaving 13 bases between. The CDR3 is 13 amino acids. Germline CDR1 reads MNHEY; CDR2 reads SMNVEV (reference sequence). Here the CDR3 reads CASGGRINNEQFF. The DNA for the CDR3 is TGTGCCAGCGGGGGCCGGATAAACAATGAGCAGTTCTTC.

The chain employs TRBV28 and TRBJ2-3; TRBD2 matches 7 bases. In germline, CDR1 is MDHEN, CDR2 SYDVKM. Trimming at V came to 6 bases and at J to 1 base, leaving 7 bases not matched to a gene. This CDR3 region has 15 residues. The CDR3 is CASRGGSYRTDTQYF. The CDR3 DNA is TGTGCCAGCAGAGGCGGGAGCTACCGCACAGATACGCAGTATTTT.

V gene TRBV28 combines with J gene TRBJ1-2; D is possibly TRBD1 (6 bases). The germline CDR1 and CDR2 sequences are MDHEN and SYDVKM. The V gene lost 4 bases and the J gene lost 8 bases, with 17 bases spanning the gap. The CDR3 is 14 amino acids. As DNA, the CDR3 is TGTGCCAGCAGTTCCCATCAGGGGCTTCTAGGCTACACCTTC. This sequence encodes CASSSHQGLLGYTF.

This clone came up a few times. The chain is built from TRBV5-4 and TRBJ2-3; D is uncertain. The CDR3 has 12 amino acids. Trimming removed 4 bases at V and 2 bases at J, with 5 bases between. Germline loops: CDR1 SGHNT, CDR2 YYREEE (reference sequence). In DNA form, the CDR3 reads TGTGCCAGCAGCATAGACACAGATACGCAGTATTTT. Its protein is CASSIDTDTQYF.

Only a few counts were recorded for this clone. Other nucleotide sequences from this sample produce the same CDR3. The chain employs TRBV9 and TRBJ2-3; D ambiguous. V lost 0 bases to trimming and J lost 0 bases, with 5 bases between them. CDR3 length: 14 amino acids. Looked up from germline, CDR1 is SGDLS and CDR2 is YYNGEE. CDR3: CASSVGASTDTQYF. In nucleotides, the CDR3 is TGTGCCAGCAGCGTAGGTGCAAGCACAGATACGCAGTATTTT.

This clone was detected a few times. CDR3 loop: CATQPGQELGNTIYF. The CDR3 region has the DNA TGTGCCACCCAACCCGGACAGGAGCTTGGAAACACCATATATTTT. The chain couples TRBV10-3 to TRBJ1-3; 7 positions match TRBD1. This CDR3 spans 15 amino acids. Germline V gene lookup returns CDR1 ENHRY and CDR2 SYGVKD. The trim removed 10 bases at V and 3 bases at J, leaving 12 bases unmatched.